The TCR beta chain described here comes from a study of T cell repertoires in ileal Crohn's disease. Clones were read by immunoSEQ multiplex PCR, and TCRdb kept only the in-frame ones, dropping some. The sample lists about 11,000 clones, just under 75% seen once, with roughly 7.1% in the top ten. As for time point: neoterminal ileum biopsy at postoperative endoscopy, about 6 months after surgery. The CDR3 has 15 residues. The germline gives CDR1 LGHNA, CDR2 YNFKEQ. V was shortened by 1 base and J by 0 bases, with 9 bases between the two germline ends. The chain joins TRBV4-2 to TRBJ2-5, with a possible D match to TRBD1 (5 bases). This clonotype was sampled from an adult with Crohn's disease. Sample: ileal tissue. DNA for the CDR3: TGTGCCAGCAGCCAAGGACAGCTGTACCAAGAGACCCAGTACTTC. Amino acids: CASSQGQLYQETQYF.